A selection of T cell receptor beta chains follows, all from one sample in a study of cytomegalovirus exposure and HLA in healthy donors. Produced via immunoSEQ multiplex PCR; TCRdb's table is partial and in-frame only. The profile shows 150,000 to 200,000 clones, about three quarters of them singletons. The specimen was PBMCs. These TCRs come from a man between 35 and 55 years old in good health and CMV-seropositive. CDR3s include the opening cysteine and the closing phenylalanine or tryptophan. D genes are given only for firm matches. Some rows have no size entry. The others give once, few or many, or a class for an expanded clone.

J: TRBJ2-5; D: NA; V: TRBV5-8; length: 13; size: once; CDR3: CASSLNNQETQYF; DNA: TGTGCCAGCAGCTTGAACAACCAAGAGACCCAGTACTTC
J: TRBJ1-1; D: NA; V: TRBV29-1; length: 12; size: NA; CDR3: CSVATGWTEAFF; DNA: TGCAGCGTTGCCACAGGGTGGACTGAAGCTTTCTTT
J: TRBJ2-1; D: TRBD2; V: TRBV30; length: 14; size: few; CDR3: CAWGIAGGPNEQFF; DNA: TGTGCCTGGGGGATAGCGGGAGGGCCGAATGAGCAGTTCTTC
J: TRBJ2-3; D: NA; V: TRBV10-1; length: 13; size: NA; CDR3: CARSEESTDTQYF; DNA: TGCGCCAGGTCCGAGGAGTCCACAGATACGCAGTATTTT
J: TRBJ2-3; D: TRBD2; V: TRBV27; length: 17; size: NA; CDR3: CASSFPLSAGGPDTQYF; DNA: TGTGCCAGCAGTTTCCCTTTATCGGCGGGAGGGCCTGATACGCAGTATTTT
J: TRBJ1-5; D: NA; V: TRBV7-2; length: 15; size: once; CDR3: CASSFGGNSNQPQHF; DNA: TGTGCCAGCAGCTTTGGAGGTAATAGCAATCAGCCCCAGCATTTT
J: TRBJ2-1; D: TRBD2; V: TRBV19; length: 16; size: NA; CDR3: CASSFNPGLAGYEQFF; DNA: TGTGCCAGTAGTTTCAATCCGGGACTAGCGGGATATGAGCAGTTCTTC
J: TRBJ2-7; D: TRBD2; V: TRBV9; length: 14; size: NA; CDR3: CASSVGGGRYEQYF; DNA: TGTGCCAGCAGCGTAGGCGGGGGGCGCTACGAGCAGTACTTC
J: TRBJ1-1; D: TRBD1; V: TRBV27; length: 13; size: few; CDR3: CASSSGQGTEAFF; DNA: TGTGCCAGCAGTTCGGGACAGGGCACTGAAGCTTTCTTT
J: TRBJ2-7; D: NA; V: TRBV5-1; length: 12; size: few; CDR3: CASSLSGYEQYF; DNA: TGCGCCAGCAGCTTGTCAGGCTACGAGCAGTACTTC
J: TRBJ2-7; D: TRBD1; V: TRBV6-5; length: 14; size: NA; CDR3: CASSYDRDRDWPYF; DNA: TGTGCCAGCAGTTACGACCGGGACAGGGATTGGCCGTACTTC
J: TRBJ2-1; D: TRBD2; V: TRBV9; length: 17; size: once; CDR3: CASSVVPGGRAENEQFF; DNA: TGTGCCAGCAGCGTAGTTCCCGGTGGGAGGGCCGAGAATGAGCAGTTCTTC
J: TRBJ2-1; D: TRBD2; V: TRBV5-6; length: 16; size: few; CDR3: CASSLATSGFYNEQFF; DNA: TGTGCCAGCAGCTTGGCTACTAGCGGGTTCTACAATGAGCAGTTCTTC
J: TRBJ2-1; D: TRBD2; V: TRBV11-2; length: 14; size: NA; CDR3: CASSLGTSKDEQFF; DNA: TGTGCCAGCAGCTTAGGGACTAGCAAGGATGAGCAGTTCTTC
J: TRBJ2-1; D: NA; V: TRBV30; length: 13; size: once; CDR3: CAWSVDRYNEQFF; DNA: TGTGCCTGGAGTGTCGATCGGTACAATGAGCAGTTCTTC
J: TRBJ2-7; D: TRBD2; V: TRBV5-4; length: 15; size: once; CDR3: CASSSGGSLYYEQYF; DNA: TGTGCCAGCAGCTCGGGGGGATCCCTTTACTACGAGCAGTACTTC
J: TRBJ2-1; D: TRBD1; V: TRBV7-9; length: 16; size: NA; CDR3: CASSLAKGAEWNEQFF; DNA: TGTGCCAGCAGCTTAGCTAAGGGGGCCGAGTGGAATGAGCAGTTCTTC
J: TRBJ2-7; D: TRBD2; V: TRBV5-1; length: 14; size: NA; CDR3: CASYSSGSPYEQYF; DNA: TGCGCCAGTTACTCTAGCGGGAGTCCCTACGAGCAGTACTTC
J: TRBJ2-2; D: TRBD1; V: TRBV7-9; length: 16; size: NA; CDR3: CASSLGGGLNTGELFF; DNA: TGTGCCAGCAGCTTAGGAGGGGGCTTGAACACCGGGGAGCTGTTTTTT
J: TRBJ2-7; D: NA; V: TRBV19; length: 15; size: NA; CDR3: CASSIGLTDYEAQYF; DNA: TGTGCCAGTAGTATAGGGTTGACGGACTACGAGGCGCAGTACTTC
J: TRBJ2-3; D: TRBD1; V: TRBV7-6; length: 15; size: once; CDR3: CASSSGQGAGDTQYF; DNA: TGTGCCAGCAGCTCGGGACAGGGGGCAGGAGATACGCAGTATTTT
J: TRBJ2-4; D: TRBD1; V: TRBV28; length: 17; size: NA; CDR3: CASIPAGTGGSKNSQYF; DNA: TGTGCCAGCATCCCGGCTGGGACAGGGGGTTCCAAAAACAGTCAGTACTTC
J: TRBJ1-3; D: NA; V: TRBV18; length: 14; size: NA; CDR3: CASSPQALGNTIYF; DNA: TGTGCCAGCTCACCCCAGGCACTCGGAAACACCATATATTTT
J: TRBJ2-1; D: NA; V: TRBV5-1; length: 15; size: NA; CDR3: CASSLSGSSYNEQFF; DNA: TGCGCCAGCAGCCTTAGCGGATCGTCCTACAATGAGCAGTTCTTC
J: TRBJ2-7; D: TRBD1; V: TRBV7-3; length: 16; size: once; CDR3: CASSPGPGQSNYEQYF; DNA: TGTGCCAGCAGCCCCGGGCCGGGACAGTCCAACTACGAGCAGTACTTC
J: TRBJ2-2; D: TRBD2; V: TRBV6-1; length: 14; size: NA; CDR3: CASSDREGSGELFF; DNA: TGTGCCAGCAGTGACCGGGAGGGCTCCGGGGAGCTGTTTTTT
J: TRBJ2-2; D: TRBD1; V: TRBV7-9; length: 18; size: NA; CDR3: CSSSSRGGQGLNTGELFF; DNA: TGTTCCAGCAGCTCCAGAGGGGGACAGGGATTAAACACCGGGGAGCTGTTTTTT
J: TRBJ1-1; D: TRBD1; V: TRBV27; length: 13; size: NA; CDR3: CASSLGRGNEAFF; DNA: TGTGCCAGCAGTTTAGGCAGGGGGAATGAAGCTTTCTTT
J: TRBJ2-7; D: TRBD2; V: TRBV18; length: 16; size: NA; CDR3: CASSLSSSGRGNEQYF; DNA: TGTGCCAGCTCACTCTCTTCTAGCGGGAGAGGTAACGAGCAGTACTTC
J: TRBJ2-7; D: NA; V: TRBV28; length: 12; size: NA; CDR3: CASSILAYEQYF; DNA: TGTGCCAGCAGTATACTAGCCTACGAGCAGTACTTC
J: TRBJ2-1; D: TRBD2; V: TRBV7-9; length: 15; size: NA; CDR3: CASSPGGGGYNEQFF; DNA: TGTGCCAGCAGCCCTGGGGGGGGTGGATACAATGAGCAGTTCTTC
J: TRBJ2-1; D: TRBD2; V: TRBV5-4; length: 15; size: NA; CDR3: CASSLLAGDYNEQFF; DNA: TGTGCCAGCAGCTTGCTAGCGGGAGACTACAATGAGCAGTTCTTC
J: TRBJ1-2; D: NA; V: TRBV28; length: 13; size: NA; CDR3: CASSFGGGNGYTF; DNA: TGTGCCAGCAGTTTCGGGGGAGGGAATGGCTACACCTTC
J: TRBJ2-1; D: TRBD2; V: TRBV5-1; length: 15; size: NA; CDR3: CASSPTSGGLNEQFF; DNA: TGCGCCAGCAGCCCCACTAGCGGGGGGCTCAATGAGCAGTTCTTC
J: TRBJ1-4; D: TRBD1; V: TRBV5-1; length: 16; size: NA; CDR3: CASSNRGPQANEKLFF; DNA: TGCGCCAGCAGCAACAGGGGGCCGCAAGCTAATGAAAAACTGTTTTTT
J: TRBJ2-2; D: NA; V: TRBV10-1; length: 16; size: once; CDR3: CASSPLETPGAGELFF; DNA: TGCGCCAGCAGTCCCCTCGAAACCCCCGGGGCCGGGGAGCTGTTTTTT
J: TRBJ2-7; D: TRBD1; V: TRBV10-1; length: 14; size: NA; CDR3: CASSTGTGFDEQYF; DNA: TGCGCCAGCAGCACCGGGACAGGGTTCGACGAGCAGTACTTC
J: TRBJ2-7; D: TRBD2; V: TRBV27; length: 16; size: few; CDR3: CASSLGLAGGIYEQYF; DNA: TGTGCCAGCAGCCTAGGACTAGCGGGAGGCATCTACGAGCAGTACTTC
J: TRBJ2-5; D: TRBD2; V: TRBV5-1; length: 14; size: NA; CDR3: CASSIVAGAETQYF; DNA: TGCGCCAGCAGCATAGTAGCGGGAGCAGAGACCCAGTACTTC
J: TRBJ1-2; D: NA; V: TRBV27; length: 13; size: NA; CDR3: CASRPDYNYGYTF; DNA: TGTGCCAGCAGACCGGACTATAACTATGGCTACACCTTC
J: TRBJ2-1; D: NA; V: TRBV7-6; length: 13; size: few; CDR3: CASSLGLDNEQFF; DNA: TGTGCCAGCAGCTTAGGACTGGATAATGAGCAGTTCTTC
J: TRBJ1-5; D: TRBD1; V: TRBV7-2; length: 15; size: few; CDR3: CASSPTGNMGQPQHF; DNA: TGTGCCAGCAGCCCGACAGGGAATATGGGTCAGCCCCAGCATTTT
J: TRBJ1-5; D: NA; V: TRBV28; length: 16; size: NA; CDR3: CASSLFLGAGNQPQHF; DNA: TGTGCCAGCAGTTTATTTCTGGGGGCGGGCAATCAGCCCCAGCATTTT
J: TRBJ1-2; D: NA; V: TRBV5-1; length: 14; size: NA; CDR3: CASRATGGAGGHTF; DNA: TGCGCCAGCAGAGCGACGGGGGGCGCGGGGGGCCACACCTTC
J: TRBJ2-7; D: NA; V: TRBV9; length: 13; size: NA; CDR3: CASSPRVGYEQYF; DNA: TGTGCCAGCAGCCCCCGGGTCGGCTACGAGCAGTACTTC
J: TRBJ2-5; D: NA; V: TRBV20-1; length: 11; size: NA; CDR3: CSARQGETQYF; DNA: TGCAGTGCTAGACAGGGGGAGACCCAGTACTTC
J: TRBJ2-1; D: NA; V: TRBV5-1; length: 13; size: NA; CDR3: CASSIQRAREQFF; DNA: TGCGCCAGCAGCATCCAGCGGGCCCGGGAGCAGTTCTTC
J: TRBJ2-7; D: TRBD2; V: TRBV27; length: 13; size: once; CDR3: CASSRLAGYEQYF; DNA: TGTGCCAGCAGTAGGCTAGCGGGTTACGAGCAGTACTTC
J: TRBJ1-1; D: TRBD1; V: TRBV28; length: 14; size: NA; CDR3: CASRPGGKNTEAFF; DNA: TGTGCCAGCAGGCCAGGGGGCAAGAACACTGAAGCTTTCTTT